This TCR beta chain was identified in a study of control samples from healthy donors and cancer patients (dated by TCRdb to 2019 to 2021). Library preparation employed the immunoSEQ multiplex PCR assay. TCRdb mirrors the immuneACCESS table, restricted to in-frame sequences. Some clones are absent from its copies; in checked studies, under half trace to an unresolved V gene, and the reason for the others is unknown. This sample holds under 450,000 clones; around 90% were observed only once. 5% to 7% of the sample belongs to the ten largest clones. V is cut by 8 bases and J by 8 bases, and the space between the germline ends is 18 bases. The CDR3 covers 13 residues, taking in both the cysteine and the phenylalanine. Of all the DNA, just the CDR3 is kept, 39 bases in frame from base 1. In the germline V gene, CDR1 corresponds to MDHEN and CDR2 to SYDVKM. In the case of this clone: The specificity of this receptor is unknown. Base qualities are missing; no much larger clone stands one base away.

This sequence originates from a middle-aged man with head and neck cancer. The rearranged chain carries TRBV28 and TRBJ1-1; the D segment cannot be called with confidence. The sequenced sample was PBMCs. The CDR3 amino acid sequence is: CASSETSGREAFF. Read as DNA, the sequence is TGTGCCAGCTCGGAGACGTCTGGACGGGAAGCTTTCTTT.